Given below is one T cell receptor (beta chain) in context. Its specificity is not known. This record comes from a study of shared clonotypes between healthy human individuals. Study summary: Aged 18 to 49, the donors were a couple of women and a few men.

In the source study's methods: Filtering differed, since immunoSEQ gave only junction sequences and no quality scores. Sequencing used immunoSEQ multiplex PCR; TCRdb keeps in-frame clones, though not all of them. The D gene and trimming were derived from the DNA, and the V and J assignments and clone size from that table. The sample gives nearly 1,000,000 clones, about 80% of which show up once; approximately 1.5% is in the top ten. Study-wide results and caveats: All-four-donor shared clonotypes had higher generation probabilities than non-shared clonotypes did.

This CDR3 contains 13 residues. The trim removed 6 bases at V and 1 base at J, leaving 6 bases unmatched. The germline V gene encodes CDR1 GTSNPN and CDR2 SVGIG (reference sequence). There were no recent acute infections or vaccinations among the donors, who were healthy HIV-negative adults. Sequenced: memory CD4+ T cells sorted from blood. Sample subset: CD45RA-negative fraction. This chain links TRBV30 with TRBJ2-7; 7 bases line up with TRBD1. The TCR sequence derives from a young man in good health. CDR3 nucleotide sequence: TGTGCCTGTACCTCGGGACAGTCCTACGAGCAGTACTTC. This codes for CACTSGQSYEQYF.